The rows below give T cell receptor beta chains drawn from one sample of a study of CD8 T cells in ankylosing spondylitis. Each CDR3 protein gets one entry after TCRdb re-called the 5' RACE reads with MiXCR. The table lists some 130,000 distinct CDR3 sequences, approximately 10% of them singletons. Sequencing was performed on blood, either unsorted or a sorted T cell fraction (not recorded which). The source is a female donor with ankylosing spondylitis or in good health (not recorded which). The CDR3 runs from the conserved cysteine through the conserved F or W. A D gene is named only where the DNA matches it firmly. Expanded clones get a size class; other rows say once, few or many, or leave the size out.

j_call: TRBJ1-3
d_call: TRBD1
clone_size: many
v_call: TRBV28
cdr3_nt: TGTGCCAGCTCAAACAGGGGCTCTGGAAACACCATATATTTT
cdr3_aa: CASSNRGSGNTIYF

j_call: TRBJ2-1
d_call: -
clone_size: many
v_call: TRBV27
cdr3_nt: TGTGCCAGTATAAGTTACAATGAGCAGTTCTTC
cdr3_aa: CASISYNEQFF

j_call: TRBJ1-1
d_call: -
clone_size: many
v_call: TRBV29-1
cdr3_nt: TGCAGCGTTACCCGGGACACGAACACTGAAGCTTTCTTT
cdr3_aa: CSVTRDTNTEAFF

j_call: TRBJ2-7
d_call: TRBD1
clone_size: many
v_call: TRBV3-1
cdr3_nt: TGTGCCAGCAGCCATCGGGACAGGGATGAGCAGTACTTC
cdr3_aa: CASSHRDRDEQYF

j_call: TRBJ2-5
d_call: -
clone_size: many
v_call: TRBV7-3
cdr3_nt: TGTGCCAGCAGCTTAACGGGTAACAGTCCCCAGTACTTC
cdr3_aa: CASSLTGNSPQYF

j_call: TRBJ1-1
d_call: -
clone_size: many
v_call: TRBV7-9
cdr3_nt: TGTGCCAGCAGCTTAGCGACACAGGGCCAAGCTTTCTTT
cdr3_aa: CASSLATQGQAFF

j_call: TRBJ2-1
d_call: -
clone_size: many
v_call: TRBV21-1
cdr3_nt: TGTGCCAGCAGCAAAGTTGGGGGACAGGGAAATGAGCAGTTCTTC
cdr3_aa: CASSKVGGQGNEQFF

j_call: TRBJ1-6
d_call: -
clone_size: many
v_call: TRBV12-3/TRBV12-4
cdr3_nt: TGTGCCAGCAGCACCCTGGGGAATTCACCCCTCCACTTT
cdr3_aa: CASSTLGNSPLHF

j_call: TRBJ2-3
d_call: -
clone_size: few
v_call: TRBV6-5
cdr3_nt: TGTGCCAGCAGTTACCTGGGGAGGAGCACAGATACGCAGTATTTT
cdr3_aa: CASSYLGRSTDTQYF

j_call: TRBJ2-7
d_call: -
clone_size: -
v_call: TRBV28
cdr3_nt: TGTGCCAGCAGGGGAGGACCGGTCTACGAGCAGTACTTC
cdr3_aa: CASRGGPVYEQYF

j_call: TRBJ2-1
d_call: TRBD2
clone_size: many
v_call: TRBV29-1
cdr3_nt: TGCAGCGTTGACCCCACTAGCGGGAGTTCCTACAATGAGCAGTTCTTC
cdr3_aa: CSVDPTSGSSYNEQFF

j_call: TRBJ2-3
d_call: TRBD2
clone_size: -
v_call: TRBV20-1
cdr3_nt: TGCTGTGCTAGTAAAAGGGGTAGGGAGGGCCCTTCAGATACGCAGTATTTT
cdr3_aa: CCASKRGREGPSDTQYF

j_call: TRBJ2-2
d_call: -
clone_size: many
v_call: TRBV6-1
cdr3_nt: TGTGCCAGCAGGCGAAGCGGACTTACCACCGGGGAGCTGTTTTTT
cdr3_aa: CASRRSGLTTGELFF

j_call: TRBJ1-2
d_call: -
clone_size: many
v_call: TRBV5-1
cdr3_nt: TGCGCCAGCAGCACCTACCCGGGAGATCTATTCGGTGGCTACACCTTC
cdr3_aa: CASSTYPGDLFGGYTF

j_call: TRBJ1-4
d_call: -
clone_size: -
v_call: TRBV19
cdr3_nt: TGTGCCAGCGGCCCCGGGCTTCGCGGGAAACTGTTTTTT
cdr3_aa: CASGPGLRGKLFF

j_call: TRBJ1-5
d_call: -
clone_size: many
v_call: TRBV7-8
cdr3_nt: TGTGCCAGCAGCTTAGGGGACGGCAATCAGCCCCAGCATTTT
cdr3_aa: CASSLGDGNQPQHF

j_call: TRBJ2-7
d_call: -
clone_size: many
v_call: TRBV7-8
cdr3_nt: TGTGCCAGCAGCCTAAGGACAGTATCCTACGAGCAGTACTTC
cdr3_aa: CASSLRTVSYEQYF

j_call: TRBJ1-4
d_call: -
clone_size: many
v_call: TRBV12-3/TRBV12-4
cdr3_nt: TGTGCCAGCGGAAATCGGCGGCTTGAGAGGGAACTGTTTTTT
cdr3_aa: CASGNRRLERELFF

j_call: TRBJ2-7
d_call: -
clone_size: many
v_call: TRBV3-1
cdr3_nt: TGTGCCAGCAGCCAAAAGAGATCCTACGAGCAGTACTTC
cdr3_aa: CASSQKRSYEQYF

j_call: TRBJ2-2
d_call: -
clone_size: -
v_call: TRBV4-2
cdr3_nt: TGTGCCAGCAGCCAAAGAACTGCTACCTTTGGCACCGGGGAGCTGTTTTTT
cdr3_aa: CASSQRTATFGTGELFF

j_call: TRBJ1-5
d_call: -
clone_size: -
v_call: TRBV3-1
cdr3_nt: TGTGCCAGCAGCCTCCAGGGACTTCAGCCCCAGCATTTT
cdr3_aa: CASSLQGLQPQHF

j_call: TRBJ2-2
d_call: -
clone_size: -
v_call: TRBV5-6
cdr3_nt: TGTGCCAGCAGCTTGGTAGATAGGAACACCGGGGTGCTGTTTTTT
cdr3_aa: CASSLVDRNTGVLFF

j_call: TRBJ2-3
d_call: TRBD2
clone_size: many
v_call: TRBV12-3/TRBV12-4
cdr3_nt: TGTGCCAGCAGTTTAGGGGCGGGAGGCCGGTTGGATACGCAGTATTTT
cdr3_aa: CASSLGAGGRLDTQYF

j_call: TRBJ2-2
d_call: -
clone_size: many
v_call: TRBV5-1
cdr3_nt: TGCGCCAGCAGCTTGACTAGCAACACCGGGGAGCTGTTTTTT
cdr3_aa: CASSLTSNTGELFF

j_call: TRBJ1-2
d_call: -
clone_size: many
v_call: TRBV20-1
cdr3_nt: TGCAGTGCTAGACCACCGACTGACTACTATGGCTACACCTTC
cdr3_aa: CSARPPTDYYGYTF

j_call: TRBJ2-3
d_call: -
clone_size: many
v_call: TRBV20-1
cdr3_nt: TGCAGTGCCGCTCCCACAGATACGCAGTATTTT
cdr3_aa: CSAAPTDTQYF

j_call: TRBJ1-4
d_call: -
clone_size: many
v_call: TRBV10-2
cdr3_nt: TGCGCCAGCAGTTCCGACAGAACAACGGCGGGTGAAAAACTGTTTTTT
cdr3_aa: CASSSDRTTAGEKLFF

j_call: TRBJ2-7
d_call: TRBD2
clone_size: few
v_call: TRBV14
cdr3_nt: TGTGCCAGCAGCCTCGTGGTGGGAGGGCCGATCTACGAGCAGTACTTC
cdr3_aa: CASSLVVGGPIYEQYF

j_call: TRBJ2-1
d_call: -
clone_size: -
v_call: TRBV29-1
cdr3_nt: TGCAGCGGTCAGGGGCTCCATGAGCAGTTCTTC
cdr3_aa: CSGQGLHEQFF